These 15 T cell receptor beta chains originate from one sample sequenced in a study of T cell changes during pregnancy in multiple sclerosis. The method was immunoSEQ multiplex PCR; TCRdb's version includes in-frame clones alone and lacks a portion of them. The profile covers around 36,000 clones, with 92% appearing a single time and over 10% taken by the ten largest. Sequencing was performed on CD8+ T cells from peripheral blood mononuclear cells, taken in the first trimester of pregnancy. The receptors shown here come from a female donor with multiple sclerosis, enrolled in a pregnancy study.

The genes are TRBV5-1 and TRBJ2-5; D gene uncertain. Germline V gives CDR1 SGHRS, CDR2 YFSETQ. The CDR3 loop spans 13 amino acids. The V and J ends lost 0 bases and 3 bases respectively, with 6 bases between them. CDR3 residues: CASSLAIKETQYF. The DNA for the CDR3 is TGCGCCAGCAGCTTGGCCATCAAAGAGACCCAGTACTTC.

The CDR3 reads CASSLTPGTGKVKLFF. For the CDR3, the DNA is TGTGCCAGCAGCCTAACACCCGGGACAGGGAAAGTAAAACTGTTTTTT. This chain connects TRBV21-1 to TRBJ1-4; TRBD1 reflects the table's D call only, with no check against the DNA. TRBV21-1 is a recognized pseudogene. The CDR3 loop spans 16 amino acids.

The chain uses TRBV5-1 and TRBJ1-2; the D gene is possibly TRBD1 (6 bases). The V end was cut by 6 bases, the J end by 4 bases, with 13 bases between. CDR1 SGHRS and CDR2 YFSETQ come from the germline V gene. This CDR3 contains 13 residues. CDR3 DNA sequence: TGCGCCAGCACAGGGGCCCTCTCCTATGGCTACACCTTC. Its translation is CASTGALSYGYTF.

In nucleotides, the CDR3 is TGTGCCAGCAGCGTAGTGTCGGGGGGAGGTAATGAGCAGTTCTTC. Amino acids: CASSVVSGGGNEQFF. The J gene is TRBJ2-1, the V gene TRBV9; TRBD2 agrees at 7 bases. V dropped 0 bases and J dropped 7; count of bases not matched to a gene: 7. Germline CDR1 reads SGDLS; CDR2 reads YYNGEE. The CDR3 runs 15 residues.

Here the CDR3 DNA reads TGTGCCAGCAGTTCCCCGCGGTCGGATGAGCAGTTCTTC. This gives the protein CASSSPRSDEQFF. This chain joins TRBV6-5 and TRBJ2-1; D gene unclear. The V and J ends lost 4 bases and 8 bases respectively, with 12 bases between them. The CDR3 contains 13 residues. Germline V gives CDR1 MNHEY, CDR2 SVGAGI.

The rearrangement uses TRBV19 and TRBJ2-7; TRBD1 matches at 7 bases. This CDR3 is 15 amino acids long. CDR1 and CDR2 from the germline V gene are LNHDA and SQIVND (reference sequence). The ends lost 6 bases at V and 0 bases at J; junction bases unmatched: 8. The CDR3 DNA is TGTGCCAGTAGCGTGGTCTGGGACAGCTCCTACGAGCAGTACTTC. It is translated as CASSVVWDSSYEQYF.

This rearrangement joins TRBV7-8 to TRBJ2-3; 13 nucleotides agree with TRBD2. The CDR3 is 17 residues long. The ends lost 5 bases at V and 1 base at J; junction bases unmatched: 6. Per the germline V gene, CDR1 is SGHVS and CDR2 is FQNEAQ. In nucleotides, the CDR3 is TGTGCCAGCAGCATCCGACTAGCGGGGGGTGGCACAGATACGCAGTATTTT. It translates to CASSIRLAGGGTDTQYF.

CDR3 residues: CSVLTGLDYEQYF. CDR3 in DNA: TGCAGCGTCCTAACAGGGTTGGACTACGAGCAGTACTTC. The chain employs TRBV29-1 and TRBJ2-7; tentatively, D is TRBD1 (6 bases). The CDR3 length is 13 residues. Germline loops: CDR1 SQVTM, CDR2 ANQGSEA. V lost 6 bases to trimming and J lost 3 bases, with 15 bases between them.

The CDR3 bases are TGTGCCACCAGCATTCTCGGTTCCGGGGAGCTGTTTTTT. Its translation is CATSILGSGELFF. The V gene is TRBV15, the J gene TRBJ2-2, with no clear D. V was shortened by 4 bases and J by 6 bases, with 9 bases between the two germline ends. This CDR3 comprises 13 residues. Per the germline V gene, CDR1 is LNHNV and CDR2 is YYDKDF (reference sequence).

This chain joins TRBV5-4 and TRBJ1-2; D might be TRBD1 (5 bases). Looked up from germline, CDR1 is SGHNT and CDR2 is YYREEE (reference sequence). This CDR3 is 14 amino acids long. Trimming pared 0 bases from V and 2 bases from J, leaving 8 bases between. The CDR3 DNA follows: TGTGCCAGCAGCTTGGACCGACAGAACTATGGCTACACCTTC. Amino acid sequence: CASSLDRQNYGYTF.

J is TRBJ1-1 and V is TRBV6-5; the match to TRBD1 covers 8 bases. V trimming: 5 bases; J trimming: 5 bases; junction bases outside the gene matches: 4. The germline gives CDR1 MNHEY, CDR2 SVGAGI. The CDR3 has 13 amino acids. For the CDR3, the DNA is TGTGCCAGCAGTACAGGGGGAGGGACTGAAGCTTTCTTT. Translating it yields CASSTGGGTEAFF.

The chain carries TRBV4-2 and TRBJ1-2; 7 bases fit TRBD1. Trimming cost V 0 bases and J 4 bases; bases outside gene matches: 5. CDR1 and CDR2 from the germline V gene are LGHNA and YNFKEQ. The CDR3 sequence is 15 residues long. The CDR3 nucleotides are TGTGCCAGCAGCCAAGATCGGGACAGCTCCTATGGCTACACCTTC. Protein: CASSQDRDSSYGYTF.

This sequence joins TRBV19 and TRBJ1-1; 7 bases align to TRBD1. This CDR3 spans 15 amino acids. V lost 6 bases and J lost 0; bases outside the gene matches: 7. Germline V gene lookup returns CDR1 LNHDA and CDR2 SQIVND (reference sequence). The DNA of the CDR3 is TGTGCCAGTAGCCCCACAGGGGTAATGAACACTGAAGCTTTCTTT. Protein product: CASSPTGVMNTEAFF. The variable domain in full, with the rest retrieved from reference TRBV19 and TRBJ1-1, is DGGITQSPKYLFRKEGQNVTLSCEQNLNHDAMYWYRQDPGQGLRLIYYSQIVNDFQKGDIAEGYSVSREKKESFPLTVTSAQKNPTAFYLCASSPTGVMNTEAFFGQGTRLTVV.

The V gene is TRBV9, the J gene TRBJ2-1, with 9 bases fitting TRBD1. Germline V gene data show CDR1 as SGDLS and CDR2 as YYNGEE. The CDR3 has 14 residues. V lost 5 bases, J lost 7 bases, and 7 bases stayed unmatched. The CDR3 sequence is CASSEDRGRNEQFF. DNA of the CDR3: TGTGCCAGCAGTGAAGACAGGGGGAGGAATGAGCAGTTCTTC.

V and J are TRBV2 and TRBJ2-5; D unclear. Trimming stripped 8 bases from V and 4 bases from J, with 8 bases between. Germline V gives CDR1 SNHLY, CDR2 FYNNEI. The CDR3 is 11 amino acids. This CDR3 reads CASVRGETQYF. The DNA of the CDR3 is TGTGCCAGCGTTAGAGGAGAGACCCAGTACTTC.